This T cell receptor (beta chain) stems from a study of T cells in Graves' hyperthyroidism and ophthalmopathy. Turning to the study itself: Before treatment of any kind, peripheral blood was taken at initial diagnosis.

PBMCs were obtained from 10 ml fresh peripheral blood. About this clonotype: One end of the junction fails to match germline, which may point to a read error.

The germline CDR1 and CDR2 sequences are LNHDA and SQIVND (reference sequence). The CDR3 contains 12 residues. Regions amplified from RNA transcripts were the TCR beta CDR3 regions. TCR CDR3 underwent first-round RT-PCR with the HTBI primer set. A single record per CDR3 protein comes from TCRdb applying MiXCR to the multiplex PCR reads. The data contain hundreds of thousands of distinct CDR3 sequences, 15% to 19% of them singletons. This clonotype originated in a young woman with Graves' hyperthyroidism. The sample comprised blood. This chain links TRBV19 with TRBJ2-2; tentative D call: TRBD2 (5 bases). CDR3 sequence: CASSIWTGELSF. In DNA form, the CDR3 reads TGTGCCAGTAGTATTTGGACCGGGGAGCTGTCTTTT.